What follows are 5 T cell receptor beta chains derived from one specimen sequenced in a study of shared T cell receptors in the human thymus. Produced via immunoSEQ multiplex PCR; TCRdb's table is partial and in-frame only. The sample contains 550,000 to 800,000 clones, 80% to 90% of which appear only once. The same specimen was also included in a second study, on human thymus T cells.

Sequenced sample: thymocytes. These TCRs come from a girl under three years old with a congenital heart defect.

The V and J genes are TRBV7-8 and TRBJ1-6; a weak D match, TRBD1 (6 bases). The germline CDR1 and CDR2 sequences are SGHVS and FQNEAQ. Trimming left V 5 bases short and J 2 bases short, with 16 bases between. This CDR3 has 17 amino acids. CDR3 nucleotide sequence: TGTGCCAGCAGCCCCGACAGGACCAGGGCCTATAATTCACCCCTCCACTTT. Encoded protein: CASSPDRTRAYNSPLHF.

This chain joins TRBV5-6 and TRBJ1-5, with D perhaps matching TRBD1 (5 bases). The CDR3 runs to 15 residues. CDR1 is SGHDT, CDR2 YYEEEE, per germline. V shed 1 base and J shed 3 bases, with 11 bases lying between them. The CDR3, as DNA: TGTGCCAGCAGCTTGAACAGGACCGTCAATCAGCCCCAGCATTTT. Translated: CASSLNRTVNQPQHF.

The V and J genes are TRBV28 and TRBJ2-3; TRBD2 matches at 14 bases. Looked up from germline, CDR1 is MDHEN and CDR2 is SYDVKM. Unmatched junction bases numbered 13, after V lost 7 bases and J lost 1 base. This CDR3 is built from 19 residues. CDR3 protein: CASTHSLGLAGGCTDTQYF. The CDR3 DNA reads TGTGCCAGCACCCACTCCCTAGGACTAGCGGGGGGCTGCACAGATACGCAGTATTTT.

On this clone: Other DNA variants within this sample encode the same CDR3. The chain recombines TRBV27 with TRBJ2-7, with TRBD1 matching 12 bases. Germline CDR1 reads MNHEY; CDR2 reads SMNVEV (reference sequence). Trimming took 5 bases from V and 5 from J; bases not matched to a gene: 7. This CDR3 contains 15 residues. For the CDR3, the DNA is TGTGCCAGCAGTATCGGGACAGGGGGCTTCAACGAGCAGTACTTC. Residues: CASSIGTGGFNEQYF.

The chain employs TRBV2 and TRBJ1-5; tentative D call: TRBD1 (5 bases). CDR1 and CDR2 (germline): SNHLY, FYNNEI. The CDR3 is made up of 15 amino acids. Deletions cut 3 bases from V and 4 bases from J, with 13 bases between. Here the CDR3 reads CASSDNPEGNQPQHF. The CDR3 DNA sequence: TGTGCCAGCAGTGATAATCCGGAGGGGAATCAGCCCCAGCATTTT.